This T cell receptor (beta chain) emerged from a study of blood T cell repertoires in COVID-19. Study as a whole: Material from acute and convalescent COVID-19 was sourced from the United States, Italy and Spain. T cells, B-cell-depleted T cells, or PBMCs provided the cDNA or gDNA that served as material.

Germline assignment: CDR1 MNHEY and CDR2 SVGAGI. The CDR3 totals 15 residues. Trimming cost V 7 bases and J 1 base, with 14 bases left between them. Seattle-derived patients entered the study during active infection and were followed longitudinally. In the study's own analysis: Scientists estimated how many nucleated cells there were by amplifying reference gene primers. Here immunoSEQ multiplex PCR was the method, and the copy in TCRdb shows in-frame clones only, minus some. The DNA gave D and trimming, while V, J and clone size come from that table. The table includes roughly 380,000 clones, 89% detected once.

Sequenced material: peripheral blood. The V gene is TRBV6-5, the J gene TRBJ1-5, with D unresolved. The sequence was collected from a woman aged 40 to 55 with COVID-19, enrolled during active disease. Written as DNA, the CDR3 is TGTGCCAGCAAAGGAACAGTATACAGCAATCAGCCCCAGCATTTT. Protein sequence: CASKGTVYSNQPQHF.